This passage covers 25 T cell receptor beta chains from one sample sequenced in a study of CD8 T cells in ankylosing spondylitis. TCRdb re-derived calls from the 5' RACE reads in MiXCR, one entry per CDR3 protein. The sample yields about 840,000 distinct CDR3 sequences, roughly 10% seen once. Notes on the study in general: Apparently characteristic of ankylosing spondylitis blood was a TCR beta motif (roughly eight highly homologous variants).

These receptors are not linked to any known antigen. The sequenced sample consisted of blood, either unsorted or a sorted T cell fraction (not recorded which). The receptors were gathered from a male donor with ankylosing spondylitis.

Many counts were recorded for this clonotype. V is TRBV6-2 or TRBV6-3 and J is TRBJ2-1; TRBD2 agrees at 10 bases. The ends lost 6 bases at V and 2 bases at J; junction bases unmatched: 4. Germline CDR1 is MNHEY and CDR2 is SVGEGT. This CDR3 has 15 amino acids. The CDR3 DNA reads TGTGCCAGCAGAGAAGCGGGAGGGACCTACAATGAGCAGTTCTTC. It codes for CASREAGGTYNEQFF.

The rearrangement links TRBV20-1 to TRBJ1-2; D might be TRBD1 (5 bases). This CDR3 comprises 13 residues. Germline loops: CDR1 DFQATT, CDR2 SNEGSKA (reference sequence). V shed 6 bases and J shed 5 bases, with 16 bases lying between them. The CDR3 protein is CSANLDRGYGYTF. CDR3 DNA: TGCAGTGCAAATCTCGACAGAGGGTATGGCTACACCTTC.

This clonotype was detected a few times. V and J are TRBV6-1 and TRBJ1-4; no firm D call. The ends were cut back, 7 bases at V and 8 bases at J, with 14 bases in the middle. This CDR3 contains 13 residues. Germline V gives CDR1 MNHNS, CDR2 SASEGT. The CDR3 sequence is CASKTMRGEKLFF. DNA of the CDR3: TGTGCCAGCAAAACTATGCGAGGGGAAAAACTGTTTTTT.

The sample holds many counts of this clonotype. The genes are TRBV4-2 and TRBJ2-1; 9 nucleotides agree with TRBD1. The CDR3 length is 16 residues. The germline CDR1 and CDR2 sequences are LGHNA and YNFKEQ. Trimming took 0 bases from V and 10 from J; bases not matched to a gene: 10. CDR3 in amino acids: CASSQDAGTGSYEQFF. In DNA, the CDR3 is TGTGCCAGCAGCCAAGACGCCGGGACAGGGTCTTACGAGCAGTTCTTC.

This clonotype was detected only a few times. V is TRBV5-1 and J is TRBJ1-2, with D unclear. There are 14 residues in the CDR3. Germline V lookup: CDR1 SGHRS, CDR2 YFSETQ. V was shortened by 0 bases and J by 4 bases, with 10 bases between the two germline ends. The CDR3 reads CASSLEPSGYGYTF. In DNA, the CDR3 is TGCGCCAGCAGCTTGGAACCGTCGGGCTATGGCTACACCTTC.

This clonotype showed up just a few times. The CDR3 nucleotides read TGTGCCAGCAGCCGCCGGGGATACGGGCAGTTCTTC. This sequence encodes CASSRRGYGQFF. The V gene is TRBV6-2 or TRBV6-3, the J gene TRBJ2-1; D perhaps matches TRBD2 (5 bases). V dropped 6 bases and J dropped 12 bases, with 15 bases sitting between them. Germline V gene sequence: CDR1 MNHEY, CDR2 SVGEGT. This CDR3 comprises 12 residues.

The table lists this clonotype with a few counts. This chain uses TRBV9 with TRBJ1-6; no definite D call. The CDR3 loop spans 13 amino acids. Germline V gene lookup returns CDR1 SGDLS and CDR2 YYNGEE. The ends were cut back, 0 bases at V and 10 bases at J, with 8 bases in the middle. The CDR3 spells CASSVVGGSPLHF. CDR3 coding DNA: TGTGCCAGCAGCGTAGTGGGAGGCTCACCCCTCCACTTT.

This chain uses TRBV7-2 with TRBJ2-1; 16 nucleotides match TRBD2. The CDR3 runs to 14 residues. V shed 4 bases, J shed 14 bases, and the junction held 5 bases outside the gene matches. Germline lookup yields CDR1 SGHTA and CDR2 FQGNSA. The chain's CDR3 is CASSWGLAGGPEFF. CDR3 nucleotide sequence: TGTGCCAGCAGCTGGGGACTAGCGGGGGGGCCGGAGTTCTTC.

This clonotype was observed a few times. This chain links TRBV6-2 or TRBV6-3 with TRBJ2-7; D may correspond to TRBD1 or TRBD2 (5 bases each). This CDR3 has 12 residues. Deletions cut 3 bases from V and 12 bases from J, with 15 bases between. Germline assignment: CDR1 MNHEY and CDR2 SVGEGT. The CDR3 coding sequence is TGTGCCAGCAGTTATCTCCGGGGCCCTCCGTACTTC. Protein product: CASSYLRGPPYF.

This clonotype was observed many times. CDR3 DNA: TGCAGCGCCGTTCAGGGGGCGAATTTCTACGAGCAGTACTTC. It encodes CSAVQGANFYEQYF. This chain connects TRBV29-1 to TRBJ2-7, with 8 bases identical to TRBD1. The CDR3 is 14 residues long. CDR1 and CDR2 (germline): SQVTM, ANQGSEA. Trimming took 7 bases from V and 3 from J; bases not matched to a gene: 11.

The chain carries TRBV20-1 and TRBJ2-5, with a possible D match to TRBD2 (7 bases). CDR1 and CDR2 (germline): DFQATT, SNEGSKA (reference sequence). This CDR3 region has 15 residues. The V end lost 6 bases, the J end lost 2 bases, and 19 bases lay between the germline ends. CDR3 sequence (DNA): TGCAGTGCGAGGGGGAGGGGCGCCGGGCAAGAGACCCAGTACTTC. Protein: CSARGRGAGQETQYF.

This clonotype came up a few times. The chain recombines TRBV15 with TRBJ1-1; D gene uncertain. Germline values: CDR1 LNHNV, CDR2 YYDKDF (reference sequence). The CDR3 has 12 residues. The V end was cut by 0 bases, the J end by 3 bases, with 2 bases between. The CDR3 protein is CATSREDTEAFF. As DNA, the CDR3 is TGTGCCACCAGCAGAGAAGACACTGAAGCTTTCTTT.

The chain couples TRBV4-1 to TRBJ2-1; possibly TRBD1 or TRBD2 for D (5 bases each). CDR3 length equals 15 residues. Trimming stripped 1 base from V and 7 bases from J, with 14 bases between. Germline lookup yields CDR1 MGHRA and CDR2 YSYEKL. The CDR3 DNA reads as TGCGCCAGCAGCCAAGTTTTCGGGACCTTGAATGAGCAGTTCTTC. Amino acids: CASSQVFGTLNEQFF.

There are many counts of this clonotype. The chain's CDR3 is CASSLEAGGTEAFF. CDR3 in DNA: TGTGCCAGCAGCTTGGAGGCGGGGGGTACTGAAGCTTTCTTT. The V gene is TRBV7-2, the J gene TRBJ1-1, with D possibly TRBD1 on 5 matching bases. The V gene lost 3 bases and the J gene lost 5 bases, with 13 bases spanning the gap. The CDR3 has 14 residues. Germline V gene data show CDR1 as SGHTA and CDR2 as FQGNSA.

The rearrangement links TRBV7-9 to TRBJ1-2; D gene unclear. This CDR3 contains 14 residues. The germline V gene encodes CDR1 SEHNR and CDR2 FQNEAQ (reference sequence). Trimming stripped 7 bases from V and 7 bases from J, with 19 bases between. The CDR3 region is CASTPRGGAGGYTF. DNA of the CDR3: TGTGCCAGCACCCCGCGCGGCGGTGCGGGTGGCTACACCTTC. The variable domain in full, completed from reference TRBV7-9 and TRBJ1-2, reads DTGVSQNPRHKITKRGQNVTFRCDPISEHNRLYWYRQTLGQGPEFLTYFQNEAQLEKSRLLSDRFSAERPKGSFSTLEIQRTEQGDSAMYLCASTPRGGAGGYTFGSGTRLTVV.

This sequence joins TRBV10-3 and TRBJ1-1, with no clear D. Germline values: CDR1 ENHRY, CDR2 SYGVKD. The CDR3 covers 12 residues. Trimming pared 2 bases from V and 3 bases from J, leaving 4 bases between. In DNA, the CDR3 is TGTGCCATCAGTGAGGCAGACACTGAAGCTTTCTTT. Its protein is CAISEADTEAFF.

This clonotype appeared many times. This chain links TRBV7-2 with TRBJ2-3, with D possibly TRBD1 on 5 matching bases. This CDR3 contains 16 residues. Germline CDR1 and CDR2: SGHTA and FQGNSA. Trimming stripped 6 bases from V and 0 bases from J, with 16 bases between. The CDR3, as DNA: TGTGCCAGCAGTCCGGCCCGGACAACTAGCACAGATACGCAGTATTTT. Its translation: CASSPARTTSTDTQYF.

This clonotype was detected ten times or more. V usage is TRBV10-3 and J usage is TRBJ1-3; the D gene is possibly TRBD1 (6 bases). CDR3 size: 13 residues. Trimming took off 4 bases at V and 4 bases at J, with 8 bases between the two ends. The germline V gene has CDR1 ENHRY and CDR2 SYGVKD. This CDR3 reads CAISVDSGNTIYF. For the CDR3, the DNA is TGTGCCATCAGTGTGGACAGCGGAAACACCATATATTTT.

The rearrangement uses TRBV9 and TRBJ1-1; tentatively, D is TRBD1 (5 bases). Germline-derived CDR1 and CDR2 are SGDLS and YYNGEE. This CDR3 region has 16 residues. Trimming cost V 2 bases and J 4 bases, with 18 bases left between them. The CDR3 is CASSVNRAGVGTEAFF. The CDR3 coding sequence is TGTGCCAGCAGCGTCAACCGAGCGGGGGTTGGCACTGAAGCTTTCTTT.

The chain combines TRBV11-2 with TRBJ2-3, with 9 bases fitting TRBD2. The CDR3 has 14 amino acids. Germline V gene sequence: CDR1 SGHAT, CDR2 FQNNGV. With 2 bases clipped from V and 6 bases from J, the junction kept 3 bases outside the gene matches. The CDR3 DNA follows: TGTGCCAGCAGCTTACTAGCGGGATCGGATACGCAGTATTTT. Its protein is CASSLLAGSDTQYF. The whole variable domain, filled in from reference TRBV11-2 and TRBJ2-3, reads EAGVAQSPRYKIIEKRQSVAFWCNPISGHATLYWYQQILGQGPKLLIQFQNNGVVDDSQLPKDRFSAERLKGVDSTLKIQPAKLEDSAVYLCASSLLAGSDTQYFGPGTRLTVL.

This clonotype was recorded a few times. The chain has TRBV20-1 and TRBJ2-1, with 13 bases fitting TRBD2. Germline loops: CDR1 DFQATT, CDR2 SNEGSKA (reference sequence). CDR3 length: 15 residues. V shed 2 bases, J shed 9 bases, and the junction held 7 bases outside the gene matches. The CDR3 DNA follows: TGCAGTGCTAGAACTACTAGCGGGAGGGCCGTTGAGCAGTTCTTC. Encoded protein: CSARTTSGRAVEQFF.

This chain uses TRBV10-3 with TRBJ2-5, with D hard to call. The germline V gene encodes CDR1 ENHRY and CDR2 SYGVKD. This CDR3 is 12 amino acids long. V dropped 2 bases and J dropped 10 bases, with 11 bases sitting between them. As DNA, the CDR3 is TGTGCCATCAGTGAGGGGATGGTTGACCAGTACTTC. Its translation: CAISEGMVDQYF.

The chain has TRBV7-3 and TRBJ2-1; no clear D gene. The V gene's germline CDR1 is SGHTA and CDR2 FQGTGA. The ends were cut back, 4 bases at V and 9 bases at J, with 10 bases in the middle. CDR3 length equals 12 residues. The CDR3 protein is CASSSLFGEQFF. In nucleotides, the CDR3 is TGTGCCAGCAGCTCCCTCTTCGGTGAGCAGTTCTTC.

In its sample, this clonotype was seen a few times. The chain links TRBV7-9 to TRBJ2-1, with D unresolved. The germline V and J ends were trimmed by 8 bases and 2 bases, with 4 bases remaining between them. In germline, CDR1 is SEHNR, CDR2 FQNEAQ (reference sequence). The CDR3 runs to 11 residues. Written as DNA, the CDR3 is TGTGCCAGCGAGCCCTACAATGAGCAGTTCTTC. Translated: CASEPYNEQFF.

The table lists this clonotype with a few counts. V usage is TRBV4-3 and J usage is TRBJ2-1; D remains unclear. Between the trimmed V and J ends, which lost 2 bases and 6 bases, there was a span of 11 bases. Germline V gene lookup returns CDR1 LGHNA and CDR2 YSLEER. This CDR3 has 14 residues. CDR3 nucleotide sequence: TGCGCCAGCAGCCAATCCCCCTTTAGCAATGAGCAGTTCTTC. Protein product: CASSQSPFSNEQFF.